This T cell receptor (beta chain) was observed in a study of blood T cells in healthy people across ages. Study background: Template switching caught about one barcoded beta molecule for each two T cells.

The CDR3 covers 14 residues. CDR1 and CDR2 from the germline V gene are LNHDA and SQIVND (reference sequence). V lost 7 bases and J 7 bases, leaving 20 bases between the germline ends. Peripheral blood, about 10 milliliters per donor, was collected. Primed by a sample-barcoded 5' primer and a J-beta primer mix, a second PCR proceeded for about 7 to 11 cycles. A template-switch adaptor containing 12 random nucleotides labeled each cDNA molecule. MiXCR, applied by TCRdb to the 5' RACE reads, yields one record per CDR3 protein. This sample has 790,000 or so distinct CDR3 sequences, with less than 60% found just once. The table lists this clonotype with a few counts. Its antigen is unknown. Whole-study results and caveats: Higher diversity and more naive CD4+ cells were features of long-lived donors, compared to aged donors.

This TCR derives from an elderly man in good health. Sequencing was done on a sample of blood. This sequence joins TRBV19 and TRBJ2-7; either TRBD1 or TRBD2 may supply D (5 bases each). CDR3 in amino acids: CASTFGWGNNEQYF. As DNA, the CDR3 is TGTGCCAGTACCTTCGGCTGGGGGAACAATGAGCAGTACTTC.